This note documents a single T cell receptor beta chain sequence. Its antigen is as yet unknown. The repertoire was sequenced with immunoSEQ multiplex PCR; TCRdb's copy has only in-frame clones and lacks some. The table has roughly 79,000 clones, 85% to 95% seen once. The donors were in the roughly 120-subject validation cohort, distinct from the 666-subject first cohort. This entry is derived from a study of cytomegalovirus exposure and HLA in healthy donors. Findings and limits, study-wide: Among TCR sequences, most were rare, though some public TCRs appeared in many donors. A list of roughly 180 TCR beta chains associated with cytomegalovirus was given. With high specificity and sensitivity, the classifier reportedly diagnosed cytomegalovirus status.

The sequenced sample consisted of PBMCs. The TCR sequence derives from a man between 18 and 35 years old in good health and CMV-seronegative.

The CDR3 DNA reads as TGTGCCAGCAGGGATGACAGGAACTGGTTTGGCTACACCTTC. Amino acid sequence: CASRDDRNWFGYTF. V is TRBV27 and J is TRBJ1-2; D is perhaps TRBD1 (6 bases). Germline lookup yields CDR1 MNHEY and CDR2 SMNVEV (reference sequence). This CDR3 comprises 14 residues. The V and J ends lost 6 bases and 7 bases respectively, with 18 bases between them.